This T cell receptor (beta chain) was captured by sequencing in a study of blood T cell repertoires in COVID-19. Study-level information: From the United States, Italy and Spain came samples of acute and convalescent COVID-19.

The ends were cut back, 7 bases at V and 2 bases at J, with 6 bases in the middle. Germline assignment: CDR1 SGHRS and CDR2 YFSETQ. The CDR3 totals 11 residues. Sequenced by immunoSEQ multiplex PCR; TCRdb stores in-frame clones only, minus some. The sample yields about 200,000 clones, roughly 85% seen once. The chain is built from TRBV5-1 and TRBJ2-5, with D tentatively TRBD2 (5 bases). This TCR derives from a woman aged 65 to 85 with COVID-19, enrolled during active disease. Input material: peripheral blood. In DNA, the CDR3 is TGCGCCAGCGAGGGACAAGAGACCCAGTACTTC. Translating gives CASEGQETQYF.